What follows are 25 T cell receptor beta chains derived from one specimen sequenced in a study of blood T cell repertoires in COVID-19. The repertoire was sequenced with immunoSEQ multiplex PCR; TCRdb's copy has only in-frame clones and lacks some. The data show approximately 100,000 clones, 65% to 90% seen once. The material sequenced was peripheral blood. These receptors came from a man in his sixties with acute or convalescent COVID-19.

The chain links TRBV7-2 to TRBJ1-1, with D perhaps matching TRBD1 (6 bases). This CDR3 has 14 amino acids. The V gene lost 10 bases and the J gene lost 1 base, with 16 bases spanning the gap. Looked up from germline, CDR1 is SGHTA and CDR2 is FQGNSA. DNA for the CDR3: TGTGCCACCTACCAGGGGAATGGGAACACTGAAGCTTTCTTT. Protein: CATYQGNGNTEAFF.

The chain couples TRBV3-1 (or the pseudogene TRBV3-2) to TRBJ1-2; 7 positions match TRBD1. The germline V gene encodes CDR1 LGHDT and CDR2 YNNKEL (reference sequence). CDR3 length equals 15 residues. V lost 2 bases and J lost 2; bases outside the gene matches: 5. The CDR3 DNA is TGTGCCAGCAGCCAAAACGGGGGACAGAACTATGGCTACACCTTC. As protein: CASSQNGGQNYGYTF.

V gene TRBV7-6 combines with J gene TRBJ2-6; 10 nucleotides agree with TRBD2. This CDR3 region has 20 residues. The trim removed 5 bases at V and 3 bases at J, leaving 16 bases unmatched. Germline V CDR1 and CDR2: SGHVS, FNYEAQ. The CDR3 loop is CASSLLRLAGAPGGANVLTF. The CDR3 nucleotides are TGTGCCAGCAGCCTCCTGCGGCTAGCGGGGGCCCCTGGTGGGGCCAACGTCCTGACTTTC.

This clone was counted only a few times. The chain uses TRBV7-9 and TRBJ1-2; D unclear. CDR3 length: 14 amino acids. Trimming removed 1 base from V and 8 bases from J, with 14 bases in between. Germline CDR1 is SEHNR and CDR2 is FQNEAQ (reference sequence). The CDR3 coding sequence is TGTGCCAGCAGCTTAGAAGTCGCAGGTGGCGGCTACACCTTC. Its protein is CASSLEVAGGGYTF.

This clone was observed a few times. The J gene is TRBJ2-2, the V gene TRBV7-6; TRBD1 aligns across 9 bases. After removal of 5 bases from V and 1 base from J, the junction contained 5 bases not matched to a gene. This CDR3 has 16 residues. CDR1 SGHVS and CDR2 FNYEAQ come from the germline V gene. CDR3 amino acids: CASSTRQGVNTGELFF. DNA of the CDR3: TGTGCCAGCAGCACTAGACAGGGGGTGAACACCGGGGAGCTGTTTTTT.

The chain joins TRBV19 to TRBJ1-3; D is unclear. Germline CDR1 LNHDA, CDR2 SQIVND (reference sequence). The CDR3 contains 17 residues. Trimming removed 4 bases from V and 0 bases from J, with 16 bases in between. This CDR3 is CASSTLGRPSSGNTIYF. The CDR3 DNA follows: TGTGCCAGTAGTACCCTAGGAAGGCCTAGCTCTGGAAACACCATATATTTT.

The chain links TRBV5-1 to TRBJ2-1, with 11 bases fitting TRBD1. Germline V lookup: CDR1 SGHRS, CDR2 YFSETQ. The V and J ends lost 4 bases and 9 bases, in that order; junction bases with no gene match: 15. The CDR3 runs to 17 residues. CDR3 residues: CASSKISGTGGSGEQFF. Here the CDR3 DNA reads TGCGCCAGCAGCAAAATTTCCGGGACAGGGGGTTCGGGTGAGCAGTTCTTC. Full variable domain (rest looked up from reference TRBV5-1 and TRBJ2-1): KAGVTQTPRYLIKTRGQQVTLSCSPISGHRSVSWYQQTPGQGLQFLFEYFSETQRNKGNFPGRFSGRQFSNSRSEMNVSTLELGDSALYLCASSKISGTGGSGEQFFGPGTRLTVL.

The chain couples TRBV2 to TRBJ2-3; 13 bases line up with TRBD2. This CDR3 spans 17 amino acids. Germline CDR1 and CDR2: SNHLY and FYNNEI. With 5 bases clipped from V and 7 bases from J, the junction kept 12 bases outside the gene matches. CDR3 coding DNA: TGTGCCAGCAGTATGCGACTAGCGGGGGGCAAAAGCAATACGCAGTATTTT. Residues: CASSMRLAGGKSNTQYF. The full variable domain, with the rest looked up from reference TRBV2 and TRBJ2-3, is EPEVTQTPSHQVTQMGQEVILRCVPISNHLYFYWYRQILGQKVEFLVSFYNNEISEKSEIFDDQFSVERPDGSNFTLKIRSTKLEDSAMYFCASSMRLAGGKSNTQYFGPGTRLTVL.

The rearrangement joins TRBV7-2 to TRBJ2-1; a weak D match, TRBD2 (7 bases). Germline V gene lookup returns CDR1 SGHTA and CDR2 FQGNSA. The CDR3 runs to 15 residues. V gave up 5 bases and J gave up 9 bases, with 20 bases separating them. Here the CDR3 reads CASSPWGGGLSEQFF. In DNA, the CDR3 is TGTGCCAGCAGCCCCTGGGGCGGGGGCCTCTCTGAGCAGTTCTTC.

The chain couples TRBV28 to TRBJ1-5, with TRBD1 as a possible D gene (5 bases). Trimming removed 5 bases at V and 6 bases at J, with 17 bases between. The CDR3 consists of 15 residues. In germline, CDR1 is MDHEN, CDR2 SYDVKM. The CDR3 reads CASSSRGGSLQPQHF. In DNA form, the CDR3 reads TGTGCCAGCAGTAGTCGGGGGGGTTCGCTTCAGCCCCAGCATTTT.

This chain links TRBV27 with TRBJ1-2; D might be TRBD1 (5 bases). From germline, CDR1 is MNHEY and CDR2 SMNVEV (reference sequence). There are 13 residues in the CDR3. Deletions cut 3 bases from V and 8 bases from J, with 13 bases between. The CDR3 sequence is CASSLNGAGGYTF. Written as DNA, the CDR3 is TGTGCCAGCAGTTTGAATGGGGCCGGCGGCTACACCTTC.

The CDR3 sequence is CASSPTGNYGYTF. The CDR3, as DNA: TGTGCCAGCTCACCGACAGGGAACTATGGCTACACCTTC. The chain is built from TRBV18 and TRBJ1-2; TRBD1 matches 7 bases. Unmatched junction bases numbered 0, after V lost 3 bases and J lost 2 bases. The CDR3 runs to 13 residues. CDR1 and CDR2 from the germline V gene are KGHSH and LQKENI.

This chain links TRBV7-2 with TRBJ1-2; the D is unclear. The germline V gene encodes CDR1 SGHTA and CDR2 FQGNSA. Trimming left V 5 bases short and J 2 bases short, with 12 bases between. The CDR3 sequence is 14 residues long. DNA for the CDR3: TGTGCCAGCAGCCCTAGCCCCAGAAACTATGGCTACACCTTC. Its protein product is CASSPSPRNYGYTF.

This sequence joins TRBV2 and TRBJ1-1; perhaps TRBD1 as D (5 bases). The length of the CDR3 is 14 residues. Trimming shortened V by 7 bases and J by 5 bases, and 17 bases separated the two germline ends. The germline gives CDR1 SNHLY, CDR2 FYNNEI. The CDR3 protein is CASTTIGRGTEAFF. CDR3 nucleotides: TGTGCCAGCACTACCATCGGACGGGGGACTGAAGCTTTCTTT. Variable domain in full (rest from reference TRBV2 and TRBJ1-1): EPEVTQTPSHQVTQMGQEVILRCVPISNHLYFYWYRQILGQKVEFLVSFYNNEISEKSEIFDDQFSVERPDGSNFTLKIRSTKLEDSAMYFCASTTIGRGTEAFFGQGTRLTVV.

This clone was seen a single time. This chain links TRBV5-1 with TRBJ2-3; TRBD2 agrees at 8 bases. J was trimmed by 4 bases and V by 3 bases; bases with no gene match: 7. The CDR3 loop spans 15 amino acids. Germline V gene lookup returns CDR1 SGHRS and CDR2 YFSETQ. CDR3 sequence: CASSSGLGFPDTQYF. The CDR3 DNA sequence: TGCGCCAGCAGCTCGGGACTAGGTTTTCCAGATACGCAGTATTTT.

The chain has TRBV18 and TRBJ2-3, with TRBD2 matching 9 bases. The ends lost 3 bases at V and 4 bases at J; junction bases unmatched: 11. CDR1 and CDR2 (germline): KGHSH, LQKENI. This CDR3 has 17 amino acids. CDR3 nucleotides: TGTGCCAGCTCACCCGCTCGGACTAGCGTGAGTTCAGATACGCAGTATTTT. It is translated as CASSPARTSVSSDTQYF.

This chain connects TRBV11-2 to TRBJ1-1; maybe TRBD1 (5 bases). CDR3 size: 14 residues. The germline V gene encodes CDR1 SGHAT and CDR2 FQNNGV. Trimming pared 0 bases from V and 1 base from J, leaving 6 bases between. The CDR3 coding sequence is TGTGCCAGCAGCTTAGAGACAGCGAACACTGAAGCTTTCTTT. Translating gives CASSLETANTEAFF.

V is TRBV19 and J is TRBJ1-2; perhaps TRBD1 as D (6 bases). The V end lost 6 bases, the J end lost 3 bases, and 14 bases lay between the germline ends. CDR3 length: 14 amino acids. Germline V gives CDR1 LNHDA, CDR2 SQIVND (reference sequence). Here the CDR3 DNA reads TGTGCCAGTAGGAGGGCAGGGGAGTACTATGGCTACACCTTC. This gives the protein CASRRAGEYYGYTF.

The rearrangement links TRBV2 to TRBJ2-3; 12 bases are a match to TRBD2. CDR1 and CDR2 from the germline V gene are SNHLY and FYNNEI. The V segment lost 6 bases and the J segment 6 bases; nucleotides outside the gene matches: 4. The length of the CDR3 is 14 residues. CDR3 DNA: TGTGCCAGCAGGACTAGCGGGGGAGGGGATACGCAGTATTTT. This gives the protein CASRTSGGGDTQYF.

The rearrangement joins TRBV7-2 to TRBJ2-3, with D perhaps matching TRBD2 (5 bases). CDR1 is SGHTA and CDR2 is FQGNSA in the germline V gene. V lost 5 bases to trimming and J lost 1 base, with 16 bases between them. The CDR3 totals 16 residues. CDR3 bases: TGTGCCAGCAGCCCCCAACCGGGAAGTGGCACAGATACGCAGTATTTT. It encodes CASSPQPGSGTDTQYF.

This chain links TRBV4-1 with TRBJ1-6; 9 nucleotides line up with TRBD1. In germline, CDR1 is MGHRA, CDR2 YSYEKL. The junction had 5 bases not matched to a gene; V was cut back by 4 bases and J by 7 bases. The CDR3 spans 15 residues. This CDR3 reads CASSREGQGNSPLHF. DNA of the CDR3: TGCGCCAGCAGCCGGGAGGGACAGGGAAATTCACCCCTCCACTTT.

For the CDR3, the DNA is TGTGCCAGTAGTATAGGTGGTCGAGGGGGCGCGGATTTGGGCAAAAACATTCAGTACTTC. It specifies CASSIGGRGGADLGKNIQYF. The rearrangement uses TRBV19 and TRBJ2-4, with 7 bases aligning to TRBD1. The germline gives CDR1 LNHDA, CDR2 SQIVND (reference sequence). The ends lost 1 base at V and 3 bases at J; junction bases unmatched: 18. This CDR3 spans 20 amino acids. Combining the CDR3 with reference TRBV19 and TRBJ2-4 gives the whole variable domain DGGITQSPKYLFRKEGQNVTLSCEQNLNHDAMYWYRQDPGQGLRLIYYSQIVNDFQKGDIAEGYSVSREKKESFPLTVTSAQKNPTAFYLCASSIGGRGGADLGKNIQYFGAGTRLSVL.

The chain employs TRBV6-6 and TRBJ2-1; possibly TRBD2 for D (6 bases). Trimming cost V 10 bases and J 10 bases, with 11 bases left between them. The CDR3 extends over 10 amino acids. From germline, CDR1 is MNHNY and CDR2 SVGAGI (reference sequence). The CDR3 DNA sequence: TGTGCCATCGGGGGAAAAGAGCAGTTCTTC. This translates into CAIGGKEQFF.

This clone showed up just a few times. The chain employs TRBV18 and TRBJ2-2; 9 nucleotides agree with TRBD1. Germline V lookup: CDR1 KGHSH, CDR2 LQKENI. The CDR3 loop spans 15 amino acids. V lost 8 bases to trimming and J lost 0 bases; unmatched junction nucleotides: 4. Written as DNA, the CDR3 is TGTGCCAGCCCGAGACAGGGGGCGAACACCGGGGAGCTGTTTTTT. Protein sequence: CASPRQGANTGELFF.

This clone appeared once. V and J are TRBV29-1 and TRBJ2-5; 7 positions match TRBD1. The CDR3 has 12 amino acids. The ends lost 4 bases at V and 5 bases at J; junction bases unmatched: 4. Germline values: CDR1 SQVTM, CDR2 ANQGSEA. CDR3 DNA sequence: TGCAGCGTTGTTGGCAGGGGGGAGACCCAGTACTTC. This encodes CSVVGRGETQYF.